One sample yielded the 22 T cell receptor beta chains listed below, sequenced in a study of blood T cells in healthy people across ages. PCR was performed a second time for roughly 6 to 12 cycles using a sample-barcoded 5' primer and a J-beta primer mix. In TCRdb, the 5' RACE reads were re-called with MiXCR into one record per CDR3 protein. Of 1.5 million to 2 million distinct CDR3 sequences in the sample, just under 50% were seen once. Sequenced material: blood. All receptors come from a woman aged 40-49 years in good health.

The chain links TRBV25-1 to TRBJ2-7; 14 bases match TRBD2. This CDR3 has 15 amino acids. The germline V gene encodes CDR1 MGHDK and CDR2 SYGVNS. After removal of 3 bases from V and 3 bases from J, the junction contained 1 base not matched to a gene. The CDR3 loop is CASSEGLAGVYEQYF. DNA for the CDR3: TGTGCCAGCAGTGAGGGACTAGCGGGGGTCTACGAGCAGTACTTC.

This chain connects TRBV7-2 to TRBJ1-1; D gene unclear. The germline gives CDR1 SGHTA, CDR2 FQGNSA. The CDR3 is made up of 14 amino acids. With 6 bases removed from V and 5 bases from J, the gap between germline ends came to 16 bases. The CDR3 region is CASRRRDFRTEAFF. CDR3 in DNA: TGTGCCAGCAGAAGGAGGGATTTTAGGACTGAAGCTTTCTTT.

As for this clonotype: Compared with germline, one end of the junction differs, possibly owing to a read error. The chain employs TRBV3-1 and TRBJ2-3; unclear D gene. The CDR3 is made up of 14 amino acids. Germline CDR1 reads LGHDT; CDR2 reads YNNKEL (reference sequence). The CDR3: CASSPWTMGNTRYF. In DNA form, the CDR3 reads TGTGCCAGCAGCCCGTGGACGATGGGAAATACGCGGTATTTT.

The V and J genes are TRBV10-3 and TRBJ2-7, with TRBD2 matching 9 bases. The CDR3 totals 16 residues. V lost 4 bases, J lost 3 bases, and 10 bases stayed unmatched. The germline V gene has CDR1 ENHRY and CDR2 SYGVKD. DNA of the CDR3: TGTGCCATCAGTGTTGATAGCGGGGGAAGATTCTACGAGCAGTACTTC. Amino acid sequence: CAISVDSGGRFYEQYF.

The chain uses TRBV29-1 and TRBJ2-1; possibly TRBD1 for D (6 bases). Germline assignment: CDR1 SQVTM and CDR2 ANQGSEA. The CDR3 contains 15 residues. V dropped 1 base and J dropped 0 bases, with 10 bases sitting between them. CDR3 nucleotides: TGCAGCGTTGAAGGGACAGAGAGCTCCTACAATGAGCAGTTCTTC. Its protein product is CSVEGTESSYNEQFF.

The sample holds a few counts of this clonotype. The chain carries TRBV20-1 and TRBJ2-7, with D perhaps matching TRBD1 (5 bases). Germline assignment: CDR1 DFQATT and CDR2 SNEGSKA (reference sequence). This CDR3 spans 14 amino acids. Trimming took 3 bases from V and 0 from J, leaving 12 bases between them. CDR3 DNA: TGCAGTGCTAGCCGACAGCCAAGCTCCTACGAGCAGTACTTC. This translates into CSASRQPSSYEQYF.

The gene calls are TRBV18 and TRBJ2-4; D possibly corresponds to TRBD2 (6 bases). The J call may be faulty, since TRBJ2-7 better matches the DNA end. The CDR3 loop spans 16 amino acids. The V gene's germline CDR1 is KGHSH and CDR2 LQKENI. In nucleotides, the CDR3 is TGTGCCAGCTCACCTGAGTCGGGACTCTCCCATCACGAGCAGTACTTC. Protein sequence: CASSPESGLSHHEQYF.

This clonotype occurred a few times. The chain links TRBV2 to TRBJ1-2; the D is unclear. The germline V gene encodes CDR1 SNHLY and CDR2 FYNNEI. CDR3 length: 13 amino acids. The V end was cut by 3 bases, the J end by 1 base, with 6 bases between. CDR3 sequence: CASSDPLNYGYTF. CDR3 DNA: TGTGCCAGCAGTGATCCGCTTAACTATGGCTACACCTTC. The full variable domain, completed using reference TRBV2 and TRBJ1-2, is EPEVTQTPSHQVTQMGQEVILRCVPISNHLYFYWYRQILGQKVEFLVSFYNNEISEKSEIFDDQFSVERPDGSNFTLKIRSTKLEDSAMYFCASSDPLNYGYTFGSGTRLTVV.

The gene calls are TRBV7-9 and TRBJ1-5, with D uncertain. Trimming shortened V by 4 bases and J by 1 base, and 14 bases separated the two germline ends. CDR1 SEHNR and CDR2 FQNEAQ come from the germline V gene (reference sequence). The CDR3 is made up of 16 amino acids. CDR3 sequence (DNA): TGTGCCAGCAGCTCACTCAGTGGTTCAAGCAATCAGCCCCAGCATTTT. This sequence encodes CASSSLSGSSNQPQHF.

V is TRBV13 and J is TRBJ2-1; 14 nucleotides align to TRBD2. Trimming took 4 bases from V and 13 from J; bases not matched to a gene: 9. The CDR3 sequence is 15 residues long. Per germline, CDR1 PRHDT and CDR2 FYEKMQ (reference sequence). The CDR3 DNA reads as TGTGCCAGCAGCTACCTCGGGACTAGCGGGGGAGATCAGTTCTTC. Residues: CASSYLGTSGGDQFF.

J is TRBJ2-1 and V is TRBV20-1; D not certain. The CDR3 is 15 residues long. Germline assignment: CDR1 DFQATT and CDR2 SNEGSKA (reference sequence). Deletions cut 1 base from V and 7 bases from J, with 17 bases between. The CDR3 is CSARALRAPINEQFF. CDR3 nucleotide sequence: TGCAGTGCTAGAGCCCTCCGGGCGCCTATTAATGAGCAGTTCTTC.

This clonotype was detected a few times. V is TRBV12-3 or TRBV12-4 and J is TRBJ2-5, with 12 bases identical to TRBD2. This CDR3 has 16 amino acids. Trimming took 5 bases from V and 1 from J; bases not matched to a gene: 5. CDR3 sequence: CASSPTSGGIQETQYF. CDR3 DNA sequence: TGTGCCAGCAGTCCTACTAGCGGGGGGATCCAAGAGACCCAGTACTTC.

CDR3 sequence reads: CASKERGSQETQYF. In DNA, the CDR3 is TGTGCCAGCAAAGAGCGGGGGAGCCAAGAGACCCAGTACTTC. The V and J genes are TRBV2 and TRBJ2-5, with 8 bases matching TRBD2. V was clipped by 7 bases and J by 1 base; unmatched bases: 5. Per germline, CDR1 SNHLY and CDR2 FYNNEI. This CDR3 has 14 residues.

V and J are TRBV15 and TRBJ2-7, with no clear D. The J call may be mistaken, given a closer DNA end match to TRBJ2-5. The germline V gene encodes CDR1 LNHNV and CDR2 YYDKDF (reference sequence). This CDR3 has 13 residues. The CDR3 region has the DNA TGTGCCACCAGCAGAGAAAGGTGGGAGACCCAGTACTTC. Translation: CATSRERWETQYF.

V and J are TRBV20-1 and TRBJ2-4; 8 bases match TRBD2. This CDR3 is built from 20 residues. Germline CDR1 DFQATT, CDR2 SNEGSKA (reference sequence). The V segment lost 3 bases and the J segment 0 bases; nucleotides outside the gene matches: 19. The CDR3 DNA reads as TGCAGTGCTAGCCCCCGTAGTAGCGGGGTTGTTTGGCTAGCCAAAAACATTCAGTACTTC. Protein sequence: CSASPRSSGVVWLAKNIQYF.

This clonotype was seen a handful of times. The rearrangement joins TRBV11-2 to TRBJ1-2; TRBD1 is a possible D gene (6 bases). There are 14 residues in the CDR3. From germline, CDR1 is SGHAT and CDR2 FQNNGV. V was cut by 5 bases and J by 5 bases, with 15 bases left in between. Written as DNA, the CDR3 is TGTGCCAGCAGCCCCGGACAGTCAGGTTATGGCTACACCTTC. It is translated as CASSPGQSGYGYTF.

The rearrangement uses TRBV7-9 and TRBJ2-1; 11 nucleotides match TRBD2. Trimming took 3 bases from V and 5 from J; bases not matched to a gene: 3. The CDR3 is made up of 15 amino acids. Per germline, CDR1 SEHNR and CDR2 FQNEAQ (reference sequence). In DNA form, the CDR3 reads TGTGCCAGCAGCTTGATTAGCGGGGGGGACAATGAGCAGTTCTTC. Protein: CASSLISGGDNEQFF.

This rearrangement joins TRBV12-3 or TRBV12-4 to TRBJ2-1, with 9 bases that match TRBD2. The CDR3 is 17 residues long. The ends lost 2 bases at V and 5 bases at J; junction bases unmatched: 10. The CDR3 sequence is CASSLNVGLAGNNEQFF. The CDR3 DNA reads as TGTGCCAGCAGTTTAAATGTAGGGCTAGCGGGGAACAATGAGCAGTTCTTC.

This clonotype was counted a few times. This chain uses TRBV4-2 with TRBJ2-1; D possibly matches TRBD1 or TRBD2 (6 bases each). This CDR3 comprises 16 residues. Looked up from germline, CDR1 is LGHNA and CDR2 is YNFKEQ. V lost 1 base to trimming and J lost 8 bases, with 18 bases between them. CDR3 in amino acids: CASSQVTGGRDDEQFF. The DNA for the CDR3 is TGTGCCAGCAGCCAAGTGACAGGTGGGCGGGATGATGAGCAGTTCTTC.

The genes are TRBV5-1 and TRBJ1-6; D unresolved. Germline V gene lookup returns CDR1 SGHRS and CDR2 YFSETQ. V was trimmed by 0 bases and J by 6 bases, leaving 10 bases between them. The CDR3 contains 15 residues. The CDR3 DNA sequence: TGCGCCAGCAGCTTGGAGCCCAGCATTAATTCACCCCTCCACTTT. Amino acids: CASSLEPSINSPLHF.

The gene calls are TRBV7-9 and TRBJ2-5; D may be TRBD1 (6 bases). The CDR3 has 15 amino acids. The V gene's germline CDR1 is SEHNR and CDR2 FQNEAQ (reference sequence). V was trimmed by 0 bases and J by 3 bases, leaving 11 bases between them. This CDR3 reads CASSLAVGGEETQYF. In DNA, the CDR3 is TGTGCCAGCAGCTTAGCGGTTGGGGGCGAAGAGACCCAGTACTTC.

This clonotype was found a few times. The chain couples TRBV5-1 to TRBJ2-5; 8 bases are shared with TRBD1. Germline lookup yields CDR1 SGHRS and CDR2 YFSETQ. This CDR3 has 17 residues. Unmatched junction bases numbered 12, after V lost 0 bases and J lost 5 bases. The CDR3 nucleotides are TGCGCCAGCAGCTTGGATTCACAGGGCAGGGACAGGGAGACCCAGTACTTC. Translation: CASSLDSQGRDRETQYF.